This passage covers 24 T cell receptor beta chains from one sample sequenced in a study of T-cell reconstitution after alpha-beta-depleted transplantation in children. It was with unique molecular identifiers that the TCRbeta library was prepared. MiXCR, applied by TCRdb to the PCR reads, yields one record per CDR3 protein. The sample has approximately 500,000 distinct CDR3 sequences; roughly a tenth are singletons. The source material was PBMCs, sampled before TCRalphabeta/CD19-depleted stem cell transplant. Every receptor here comes from a child aged 2 to 10 with inherited bone marrow failure, due to receive a stem cell transplant.

The rearrangement links TRBV4-3 to TRBJ1-2, with D maybe TRBD1 (6 bases). Trimming took off 1 base at V and 5 bases at J, with 14 bases between the two ends. CDR1 LGHNA and CDR2 YSLEER come from the germline V gene. The CDR3 totals 15 residues. The CDR3 DNA reads TGCGCCAGCAGCCAAGGGCAGGGAAGGGGGTATGGCTACACCTTC. It codes for CASSQGQGRGYGYTF.

This clonotype has ten or more counts. V is TRBV6-2 or TRBV6-3 and J is TRBJ2-3, with D unclear. From germline, CDR1 is MNHEY and CDR2 SVGEGT. The V end was cut by 5 bases, the J end by 3 bases, with 9 bases between. The CDR3 length is 13 residues. The CDR3 DNA reads TGTGCCAGCAGTAGCCCCAGAACAGATACGCAGTATTTT. It specifies CASSSPRTDTQYF.

This clonotype was seen a few times. V and J are TRBV4-3 and TRBJ2-1; TRBD1 might be the D (6 bases). This CDR3 is 16 amino acids long. V was shortened by 2 bases and J by 9 bases, with 20 bases between the two germline ends. Germline loops: CDR1 LGHNA, CDR2 YSLEER. Here the CDR3 DNA reads TGCGCCAGCAGCCAACTCCCATCCCTGGGGGCCACTGAGCAGTTCTTC. Its protein product is CASSQLPSLGATEQFF.

This clonotype has a count of ten or more. CDR3 sequence (DNA): TGTGCCACCAGTCTTGGAGGCACAGGGAACCAAGAGACCCAGTACTTC. Protein: CATSLGGTGNQETQYF. V usage is TRBV24-1 and J usage is TRBJ2-5; possibly TRBD1 for D (6 bases). The length of the CDR3 is 16 residues. Germline V gives CDR1 KGHDR, CDR2 SFDVKD. Trimming removed 6 bases from V and 0 bases from J, with 16 bases in between.

This clonotype has ten or more counts. V usage is TRBV11-1 and J usage is TRBJ2-7, with 10 bases fitting TRBD2. V lost 1 base, J lost 0 bases, and 21 bases stayed unmatched. Germline lookup yields CDR1 SGHAT and CDR2 FQDESV (reference sequence). The length of the CDR3 is 22 residues. CDR3 loop: CASSLGVTGFWTSGLLSYEQYF. The CDR3 coding sequence is TGTGCCAGCAGCTTAGGGGTAACAGGGTTTTGGACTAGCGGACTTCTCTCCTACGAGCAGTACTTC.

The rearrangement joins TRBV7-2 to TRBJ2-1, with a weak D call TRBD2 (5 bases). Trimming pared 7 bases from V and 0 bases from J, leaving 13 bases between. Looked up from germline, CDR1 is SGHTA and CDR2 is FQGNSA. This CDR3 has 15 amino acids. The CDR3 is CASTVASSSYNEQFF. Here the CDR3 DNA reads TGTGCCAGCACCGTAGCGAGCAGCTCCTACAATGAGCAGTTCTTC.

This clonotype was counted ten times or more. The chain couples TRBV4-1 to TRBJ2-3, with TRBD2 identical over 14 bases. CDR3 size: 17 residues. The V gene's germline CDR1 is MGHRA and CDR2 YSYEKL. The trim removed 6 bases at V and 3 bases at J, leaving 8 bases unmatched. CDR3 amino acids: CASRDMGTSGSTDTQYF. DNA of the CDR3: TGCGCCAGCAGAGACATGGGGACTAGCGGGAGTACAGATACGCAGTATTTT.

There are many counts of this clonotype. This sequence joins TRBV20-1 and TRBJ2-2; TRBD1 matches 11 bases. The CDR3 has 15 residues. The germline CDR1 and CDR2 sequences are DFQATT and SNEGSKA (reference sequence). V lost 6 bases and J lost 5; bases outside the gene matches: 8. CDR3 protein: CSAGRTGGETGELFF. In DNA form, the CDR3 reads TGCAGTGCGGGGAGGACAGGGGGCGAAACCGGGGAGCTGTTTTTT.

This clonotype was seen more than once but under ten times. This chain joins TRBV20-1 and TRBJ1-2; D remains unclear. CDR3 size: 14 residues. The V end lost 5 bases, the J end lost 1 base, and 14 bases lay between the germline ends. Looked up from germline, CDR1 is DFQATT and CDR2 is SNEGSKA (reference sequence). The CDR3 coding sequence is TGCAGTGCTGTGGCCTTCTTTGATAACTATGGCTACACCTTC. Residues: CSAVAFFDNYGYTF.

This clonotype was seen repeatedly, ten times or more. This chain links TRBV6-2 or TRBV6-3 with TRBJ2-7; TRBD1 agrees at 10 bases. Trimming took 6 bases from V and 2 from J; bases not matched to a gene: 7. The CDR3 has 15 residues. The germline CDR1 and CDR2 sequences are MNHEY and SVGEGT. The CDR3 DNA reads TGTGCCAGCAGGTGGACCGGGACAGGGGCCTACGAGCAGTACTTC. This gives the protein CASRWTGTGAYEQYF.

This clonotype was seen repeatedly, ten times or more. The J gene is TRBJ2-3, the V gene TRBV7-2, with D unresolved. The CDR3 length is 14 residues. CDR1 is SGHTA and CDR2 is FQGNSA in the germline V gene. The V end lost 5 bases, the J end lost 5 bases, and 14 bases lay between the germline ends. The CDR3 DNA sequence: TGTGCCAGCAGCCCTGGTAGGGTTGAAGATACGCAGTATTTT. Amino acid sequence: CASSPGRVEDTQYF.

At least ten counts were recorded for this clonotype. V is TRBV10-1 and J is TRBJ2-1; TRBD2 matches 12 bases. The V and J ends lost 3 bases and 6 bases, in that order; junction bases with no gene match: 6. Germline assignment: CDR1 WNHNN and CDR2 SYGVQD (reference sequence). This CDR3 region has 16 residues. The CDR3 loop is CASSDPTSGRSNEQFF. In DNA form, the CDR3 reads TGCGCCAGCAGTGACCCTACTAGCGGGAGGAGCAATGAGCAGTTCTTC.

This clonotype was seen only once. V usage is TRBV5-4 and J usage is TRBJ2-3, with TRBD2 identical over 7 bases. With 9 bases clipped from V and 4 bases from J, the junction kept 17 bases outside the gene matches. CDR3 length: 16 residues. Germline V gives CDR1 SGHNT, CDR2 YYREEE (reference sequence). CDR3 amino acids: CATQREAGVRADTQYF. The CDR3 DNA reads TGTGCCACTCAAAGGGAGGCGGGAGTTCGCGCAGATACGCAGTATTTT. The whole variable domain, filled in from reference TRBV5-4 and TRBJ2-3, reads ETGVTQSPTHLIKTRGQQVTLRCSSQSGHNTVSWYQQALGQGPQFIFQYYREEENGRGNFPPRFSGLQFPNYSSELNVNALELDDSALYLCATQREAGVRADTQYFGPGTRLTVL.

This clonotype occurred many times. V gene TRBV5-1 combines with J gene TRBJ2-1; 8 bases align to TRBD2. V lost 1 base, J lost 4 bases, and 10 bases stayed unmatched. Germline CDR1 is SGHRS and CDR2 is YFSETQ. This CDR3 comprises 17 residues. The CDR3 loop reads CASSLSPPGGFYNEQFF. CDR3 bases: TGCGCCAGCAGCTTGTCCCCACCGGGGGGGTTTTACAATGAGCAGTTCTTC.

This clonotype was seen repeatedly, ten times or more. The chain carries TRBV20-1 and TRBJ2-2; no definite D call. Deletions cut 2 bases from V and 5 bases from J, with 9 bases between. The CDR3 is made up of 13 amino acids. Germline lookup yields CDR1 DFQATT and CDR2 SNEGSKA (reference sequence). The CDR3 spells CSARSPSTGELFF. The CDR3 DNA reads TGCAGTGCTAGATCCCCTTCAACCGGGGAGCTGTTTTTT.

This clonotype appeared many times. V usage is TRBV5-1 and J usage is TRBJ1-3, with D unresolved. The germline CDR1 and CDR2 sequences are SGHRS and YFSETQ. The CDR3 is made up of 12 amino acids. V was clipped by 3 bases and J by 8 bases, with 9 bases between them. The chain's CDR3 is CASSSSGDTIYF. In DNA form, the CDR3 reads TGCGCCAGCAGCTCAAGCGGGGACACCATATATTTT.

This clonotype was counted ten times or more. The chain recombines TRBV28 with TRBJ1-2, with 9 bases fitting TRBD1. The CDR3 totals 12 residues. CDR1 and CDR2 (germline): MDHEN, SYDVKM. Trimming cost V 10 bases and J 7 bases; bases outside gene matches: 7. The CDR3 reads CATDRGAFGYTF. The CDR3 DNA follows: TGTGCCACGGACAGGGGCGCTTTTGGCTACACCTTC.

This clonotype was detected many times. CDR3 in amino acids: CASSQAWDNSPLHF. CDR3 in DNA: TGTGCCAGCAGCCAAGCCTGGGACAATTCACCCCTCCACTTT. V usage is TRBV3-1 and J usage is TRBJ1-6, with D perhaps TRBD1 (5 bases). V dropped 1 base and J dropped 7 bases, with 8 bases sitting between them. The CDR3 covers 14 residues. The germline V gene has CDR1 LGHDT and CDR2 YNNKEL (reference sequence).

This clonotype has at least ten counts. J is TRBJ2-3 and V is TRBV4-3; no clear D. The CDR3 runs 17 residues. Germline V gives CDR1 LGHNA, CDR2 YSLEER. V lost 0 bases, J lost 6 bases, and 19 bases lay in between. The chain's CDR3 is CASSQDWPRPSSDTQYF. For the CDR3, the DNA is TGCGCCAGCAGCCAAGATTGGCCGCGACCATCGTCCGATACGCAGTATTTT.

This clonotype was counted only a few times. The chain has TRBV5-5 and TRBJ2-2, with no clear D. Germline CDR1 SGHKS, CDR2 YYEKEE (reference sequence). CDR3 size: 15 residues. Trimming cost V 6 bases and J 2 bases, with 14 bases left between them. CDR3 in DNA: TGTGCCAGCATTAGCCATACAGCTAACACCGGGGAGCTGTTTTTT. Protein sequence: CASISHTANTGELFF.

In this sample, this clonotype turned up many times. The chain uses TRBV12-3 or TRBV12-4 and TRBJ1-1; D not certain. CDR3 size: 13 residues. Trimming took off 2 bases at V and 2 bases at J, with 6 bases between the two ends. The CDR3 protein is CASSLNANTEAFF. The DNA for the CDR3 is TGTGCCAGCAGTTTAAATGCCAACACTGAAGCTTTCTTT.

This clonotype was counted many times. The rearrangement uses TRBV28 and TRBJ2-1; TRBD2 agrees at 11 bases. This CDR3 contains 15 residues. Germline CDR1 reads MDHEN; CDR2 reads SYDVKM. With 6 bases clipped from V and 5 bases from J, the junction kept 6 bases outside the gene matches. CDR3 in DNA: TGTGCCAGCAGCAAACTAGCGGGGGTTCACAATGAGCAGTTCTTC. Residues: CASSKLAGVHNEQFF.

Ten or more counts support this clonotype. The chain recombines TRBV27 with TRBJ2-5; 11 bases are a match to TRBD1. Germline trimming cut 5 bases from V and 2 bases from J; bases unmatched to any gene: 4. This CDR3 contains 15 residues. In germline, CDR1 is MNHEY, CDR2 SMNVEV (reference sequence). CDR3 sequence (DNA): TGTGCCAGCAGTATCGGGACAGGGGGACAAGAGACCCAGTACTTC. This sequence encodes CASSIGTGGQETQYF.

This rearrangement joins TRBV7-2 to TRBJ1-2; D is undetermined. V was pared by 5 bases and J by 6 bases, with 16 bases between. Germline assignment: CDR1 SGHTA and CDR2 FQGNSA. The CDR3 length is 14 residues. DNA of the CDR3: TGTGCCAGCAGCCAGGCGGGGAGCTTGGATGGCTACACCTTC. It specifies CASSQAGSLDGYTF.